A selection of T cell receptor beta chains follows, all from one sample in a study of blood T cell repertoires in COVID-19. The data were produced by immunoSEQ multiplex PCR, yet TCRdb's version contains in-frame clones alone and is incomplete. The table includes roughly 280,000 clones, roughly 85% detected once. Sequencing input: peripheral blood. Every receptor here comes from a man in his sixties who had recovered from COVID-19. The CDR3 runs from the conserved cysteine through the conserved F or W. Each record gives: clone size, V gene, D gene, J gene, CDR3 DNA, CDR3 protein. The D gene is left open where the match is weak. Size values are once, few and many counts, or a class for expanded clones, and some rows have none.

clone size: -; V gene: TRBV5-1; D gene: -; J gene: TRBJ1-5; CDR3 DNA: TGCGCCAGCAGCTTGGCAGGGAGGAGCAATCAGCCCCAGCATTTT; CDR3 protein: CASSLAGRSNQPQHF
clone size: -; V gene: TRBV6-1; D gene: TRBD2; J gene: TRBJ2-1; CDR3 DNA: TGTGCCAGCAGTGGCGCACTAGCGGGGCCTACCTACAATGAGCAGTTCTTC; CDR3 protein: CASSGALAGPTYNEQFF
clone size: -; V gene: TRBV7-2; D gene: -; J gene: TRBJ1-1; CDR3 DNA: TGTGCCAGCAGCCCATTTCAGGGGCCCACTGAAGCTTTCTTT; CDR3 protein: CASSPFQGPTEAFF
clone size: -; V gene: TRBV27; D gene: TRBD1; J gene: TRBJ2-5; CDR3 DNA: TGTGCCAGCAGTTCGGACAGGGGAGGGGAGACCCAGTACTTC; CDR3 protein: CASSSDRGGETQYF
clone size: -; V gene: TRBV9; D gene: TRBD1; J gene: TRBJ1-2; CDR3 DNA: TGTGCCAGCAGCGTAGCTACAGGCAGGGGGCAATACGATGGCTACACCTTC; CDR3 protein: CASSVATGRGQYDGYTF
clone size: -; V gene: TRBV12-5; D gene: -; J gene: TRBJ2-5; CDR3 DNA: TGTGCTAGTGGTTATTCGGAGTCGGGGACCCAGTACTTC; CDR3 protein: CASGYSESGTQYF
clone size: -; V gene: TRBV2; D gene: -; J gene: TRBJ1-2; CDR3 DNA: TGTGCCAGCAGCTTACAGCAGGGTTTTAACTATGGCTACACCTTC; CDR3 protein: CASSLQQGFNYGYTF
clone size: -; V gene: TRBV11-3; D gene: -; J gene: TRBJ2-2; CDR3 DNA: TGTGCCAGCAGCTTCGACAGCCCCGGGGAGCTGTTTTTT; CDR3 protein: CASSFDSPGELFF
clone size: -; V gene: TRBV7-2; D gene: -; J gene: TRBJ1-5; CDR3 DNA: TGTGCCAGCAGCTTAGGGCCGAATCAGCCCCAGCATTTT; CDR3 protein: CASSLGPNQPQHF
clone size: -; V gene: TRBV11-2; D gene: -; J gene: TRBJ1-6; CDR3 DNA: TGTGCCAGCAGCCCCGTTTACGGCGGGTCACCCCTCCACTTT; CDR3 protein: CASSPVYGGSPLHF
clone size: few; V gene: TRBV9; D gene: TRBD2; J gene: TRBJ2-1; CDR3 DNA: TGTGCCAGCAGTGAACTAGCGGGGGGGCTGGTAAATGAGCAGTTCTTC; CDR3 protein: CASSELAGGLVNEQFF
clone size: once; V gene: TRBV14; D gene: -; J gene: TRBJ2-1; CDR3 DNA: TGTGCCAGCAGCCAAGATATCGGGAGAATCTCGAGTGAGCAGTTCTTC; CDR3 protein: CASSQDIGRISSEQFF
clone size: -; V gene: TRBV3-1/TRBV3-2; D gene: TRBD1; J gene: TRBJ2-3; CDR3 DNA: TGTGCCAGCAGCAACCACAGGGGTTTGGGCACAGATACGCAGTATTTT; CDR3 protein: CASSNHRGLGTDTQYF
clone size: -; V gene: TRBV5-1; D gene: -; J gene: TRBJ2-1; CDR3 DNA: TGCGCCAGCAGTGAGGGCCGCTCCTACAATGAGCAGTTCTTC; CDR3 protein: CASSEGRSYNEQFF
clone size: -; V gene: TRBV19; D gene: -; J gene: TRBJ1-5; CDR3 DNA: TGTGCCAGTAATGGGGGGGGCACTCAGCCCCAGCATTTT; CDR3 protein: CASNGGGTQPQHF
clone size: -; V gene: TRBV7-8; D gene: TRBD2; J gene: TRBJ2-7; CDR3 DNA: TGTGCCAGCAGCTCCAGCGGGAGGGCCGACGAGCAGTACTTC; CDR3 protein: CASSSSGRADEQYF
clone size: -; V gene: TRBV2; D gene: TRBD1; J gene: TRBJ1-5; CDR3 DNA: TGTGCCAGCACTATGGACAGGGGACTCGGTCAGCCCCAGCATTTT; CDR3 protein: CASTMDRGLGQPQHF
clone size: few; V gene: TRBV5-1; D gene: -; J gene: TRBJ2-7; CDR3 DNA: TGCGCCAGCAGCTTTGCTGCGGGATACGAGCAGTACTTC; CDR3 protein: CASSFAAGYEQYF
clone size: few; V gene: TRBV20-1; D gene: TRBD1; J gene: TRBJ1-5; CDR3 DNA: TGCAGTGCTAGTCGACAGGGGAGGCAGCCCCAGCATTTT; CDR3 protein: CSASRQGRQPQHF
clone size: -; V gene: TRBV6-5; D gene: TRBD1; J gene: TRBJ1-6; CDR3 DNA: TGTGCCAGCAGTTCAACCGGGACAGGGGAATCACCCCTCCACTTT; CDR3 protein: CASSSTGTGESPLHF